What follows is one T cell receptor beta chain and its context. In replicate PCRs of sorted subsets, 150 to 200 ng DNA, approximately 30,000 T cell genomes, was used. The repertoire was sequenced with immunoSEQ multiplex PCR; TCRdb's copy has only in-frame clones and lacks some. The sample holds about 1.9 million clones; 90% to 95% are singletons and the top ten take around 1.7%. This specimen comes from a study of shared clonotypes between healthy human individuals. CDR3 size: 13 residues. V was cut by 1 base and J by 7 bases, with 8 bases left in between. Germline V gives CDR1 SGHNT, CDR2 YENEEA. Terminally differentiated effector memory CD45RA+ cells were excluded by CCR7 positive selection of CD45RO-negative cells.

Input material: naive CD8+ T cells from PBMCs. The sequence was obtained from a man between 18 and 35 years old in good health. Some clones in this sample may be carry-over from other donors' samples. V is TRBV11-3 and J is TRBJ2-1, with D tentatively TRBD1 (5 bases). The CDR3 sequence: CASSLAGSNEQFF. For the CDR3, the DNA is TGTGCCAGCAGCTTAGCAGGGTCGAATGAGCAGTTCTTC.